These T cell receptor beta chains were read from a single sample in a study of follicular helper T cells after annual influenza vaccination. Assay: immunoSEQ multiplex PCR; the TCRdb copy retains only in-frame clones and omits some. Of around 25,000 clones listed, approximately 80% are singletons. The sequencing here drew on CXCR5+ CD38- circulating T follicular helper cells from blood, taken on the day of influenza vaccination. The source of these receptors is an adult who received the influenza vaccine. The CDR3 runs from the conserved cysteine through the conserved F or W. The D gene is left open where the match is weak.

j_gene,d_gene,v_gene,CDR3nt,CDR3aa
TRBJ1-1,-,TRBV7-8,TGTGCCAGCAGCTTTCGCAGGGGATCCTCGCTGGACACTGAAGCTTTCTTT,CASSFRRGSSLDTEAFF
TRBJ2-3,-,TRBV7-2,TGTGCCAGCAGCTTTAAGAGGGCAGATACGCAGTATTTT,CASSFKRADTQYF
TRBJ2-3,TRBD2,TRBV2,TGTGCCAGCAGGGGCCCCGGGAGGAGAACAGATACGCAGTATTTT,CASRGPGRRTDTQYF
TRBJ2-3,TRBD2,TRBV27,TGTGCCAGCACCAGACTAGCGGGAGAAGATACGCAGTATTTT,CASTRLAGEDTQYF
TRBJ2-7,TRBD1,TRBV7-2,TGTGCCAGCAGCCTCACAGGGGCCTCCTACGAGCAGTACTTC,CASSLTGASYEQYF
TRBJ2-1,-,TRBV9,TGTGCCAGCAGCGTAGTCGGGACACCGTTCTACAATGAGCAGTTCTTC,CASSVVGTPFYNEQFF
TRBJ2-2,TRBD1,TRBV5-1,TGCGCCAGCAGCTGGGGACAGGGGATTGGCGGGGAGCTGTTTTTT,CASSWGQGIGGELFF
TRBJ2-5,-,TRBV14,TGTGCCAGCAGCCAAGACACGGCTAGTCGGGAGACCCAGTACTTC,CASSQDTASRETQYF
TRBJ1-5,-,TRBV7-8,TGTGCCAGCAGCTTAGCGGGGGGGCGGCCAGGTTCGGATTTT,CASSLAGGRPGSDF
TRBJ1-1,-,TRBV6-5,TGTGCCAGCATCCACTCGAACACTGAAGCTTTCTTT,CASIHSNTEAFF
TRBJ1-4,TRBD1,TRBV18,TGTGCCAGCTCACTCGACAGGGGTGCTAATGAAAAACTGTTTTTT,CASSLDRGANEKLFF
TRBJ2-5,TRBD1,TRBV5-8,TGTGCCAGCAGCCGAACCGGGACAGGGCAGGAGACCCAGTACTTC,CASSRTGTGQETQYF